Below, 20 T cell receptor beta chains from the same sample are listed, as sequenced in a study of chemoradiotherapy in HPV16-positive cancers. The table came from immunoSEQ multiplex PCR; TCRdb's copy has only in-frame clones and leaves some out. The table shows 25,000 to 30,000 clones, with more than 90% occurring only once. The sample here was blood, taken from a patient who underwent chemoradiotherapy. The source of these receptors is a human donor with HPV-associated anogenital cancer.

The chain has TRBV5-1 and TRBJ2-1; TRBD2 agrees at 10 bases. CDR3 length: 15 residues. The V segment lost 2 bases and the J segment 7 bases; nucleotides outside the gene matches: 6. The germline V gene encodes CDR1 SGHRS and CDR2 YFSETQ. The CDR3 nucleotides read TGCGCCAGCAGCTTAGGAGCGGGAGGGTATAATGAGCAGTTCTTC. It translates to CASSLGAGGYNEQFF.

This chain joins TRBV7-7 and TRBJ2-1; no reliable D call. Per the germline V gene, CDR1 is SSHAT and CDR2 is FNYEAQ (reference sequence). The V gene lost 5 bases and the J gene lost 6 bases, with 14 bases spanning the gap. The CDR3 extends over 14 amino acids. CDR3 in amino acids: CASSPLAVGNEQFF. CDR3 nucleotide sequence: TGTGCCAGCAGCCCTCTGGCGGTGGGCAATGAGCAGTTCTTC. The full variable domain, rest sourced from reference TRBV7-7 and TRBJ2-1, is GAGVSQSPRYKVTKRGQDVTLRCDPISSHATLYWYQQALGQGPEFLTYFNYEAQPDKSGLPSDRFSAERPEGSISTLTIQRTEQRDSAMYRCASSPLAVGNEQFFGPGTRLTVL.

The J gene is TRBJ2-7, the V gene TRBV4-3; TRBD2 matches at 7 bases. Germline V gene data show CDR1 as LGHNA and CDR2 as YSLEER. The CDR3 is made up of 17 amino acids. V dropped 0 bases and J dropped 3; count of bases not matched to a gene: 11. CDR3 protein: CASSQDVPAGPFYEQYF. Written as DNA, the CDR3 is TGCGCCAGCAGCCAAGATGTCCCAGCGGGGCCTTTCTACGAGCAGTACTTC.

The chain couples TRBV7-8 to TRBJ1-1; TRBD1 might be the D (5 bases). This CDR3 region has 13 residues. Germline lookup yields CDR1 SGHVS and CDR2 FQNEAQ. Trimming cost V 5 bases and J 13 bases, with 20 bases left between them. This CDR3 is CASSPRVGESDFF. DNA for the CDR3: TGTGCCAGCAGCCCAAGGGTGGGGGAAAGTGATTTCTTT.

The V and J genes are TRBV18 and TRBJ1-1, with unresolved D. Trimming took 3 bases from V and 3 from J, leaving 14 bases between them. The CDR3 spans 15 residues. Germline values: CDR1 KGHSH, CDR2 LQKENI. CDR3 sequence reads: CASSPRPWRDTEAFF. The CDR3 coding sequence is TGTGCCAGCTCACCTAGGCCGTGGCGGGACACTGAAGCTTTCTTT.

The V call is TRBV6-5, the J call TRBJ2-7; TRBD1 matches at 7 bases. V shed 6 bases, J shed 0 bases, and the junction held 8 bases outside the gene matches. CDR1 MNHEY and CDR2 SVGAGI come from the germline V gene. The CDR3 consists of 15 residues. The chain's CDR3 is CASSKGQLSSYEQYF. The CDR3, as DNA: TGTGCCAGCAGCAAGGGACAGTTGAGCTCCTACGAGCAGTACTTC.

The chain has TRBV28 and TRBJ1-2; D possibly corresponds to TRBD1 (5 bases). The V gene's germline CDR1 is MDHEN and CDR2 SYDVKM. The V end was cut by 6 bases, the J end by 0 bases, with 14 bases between. The CDR3 is 15 residues long. The DNA for the CDR3 is TGTGCCAGCAGCCTACACCAGGACACTAACTATGGCTACACCTTC. As protein: CASSLHQDTNYGYTF.

This clone came up a few times. The chain carries TRBV7-9 and TRBJ2-7; D is unresolved. The V gene's germline CDR1 is SEHNR and CDR2 FQNEAQ (reference sequence). Trimming pared 5 bases from V and 1 base from J, leaving 9 bases between. This CDR3 is built from 13 residues. The CDR3 bases are TGTGCCAGCAGCACCGTGGGGTCCTACGAGCAGTACTTC. It yields the protein CASSTVGSYEQYF.

The CDR3 loop reads CASSLETGDEQYF. The CDR3 DNA is TGTGCCAGCAGCTTAGAGACAGGGGACGAGCAGTACTTC. This chain uses TRBV11-3 with TRBJ2-7, with 8 bases lining up with TRBD1. The V segment lost 0 bases and the J segment 5 bases; nucleotides outside the gene matches: 0. The CDR3 is 13 amino acids. Germline assignment: CDR1 SGHNT and CDR2 YENEEA.

The V call is TRBV2, the J call TRBJ2-2, with D maybe TRBD1 (5 bases). The germline V gene encodes CDR1 SNHLY and CDR2 FYNNEI. V was cut by 5 bases and J by 0 bases, with 10 bases left in between. This CDR3 region has 15 residues. The CDR3 DNA follows: TGTGCCAGCAGTCCTTCGACAGCGAACACCGGGGAGCTGTTTTTT. Protein: CASSPSTANTGELFF.

This clone occurred a few times. DNA for the CDR3: TGTGCCAGCAGCTTAGTAGGGTTTGGGAACGAGCAGTACTTC. Translating gives CASSLVGFGNEQYF. The J gene is TRBJ2-7, the V gene TRBV7-9; no definite D call. The V end was cut by 1 base, the J end by 5 bases, with 12 bases between. The CDR3 spans 14 residues. Germline CDR1 reads SEHNR; CDR2 reads FQNEAQ (reference sequence). Looking up the rest from reference TRBV7-9 and TRBJ2-7 gives the full variable domain: DTGVSQNPRHKITKRGQNVTFRCDPISEHNRLYWYRQTLGQGPEFLTYFQNEAQLEKSRLLSDRFSAERPKGSFSTLEIQRTEQGDSAMYLCASSLVGFGNEQYFGPGTRLTVT.

Written as DNA, the CDR3 is TGTGCCAGCAGCTTTCCTGGACAGCAGTTCAATGAGCAGTTCTTC. This codes for CASSFPGQQFNEQFF. The rearrangement uses TRBV5-4 and TRBJ2-1; D perhaps matches TRBD1 (6 bases). V lost 2 bases and J 6 bases, leaving 15 bases between the germline ends. This CDR3 is built from 15 residues. Germline V gene data show CDR1 as SGHNT and CDR2 as YYREEE (reference sequence).

The V gene is TRBV6-6, the J gene TRBJ1-1, with D perhaps matching TRBD1 (5 bases). CDR3 length: 14 amino acids. Per the germline V gene, CDR1 is MNHNY and CDR2 is SVGAGI (reference sequence). Trimming shortened V by 8 bases and J by 0 bases, and 13 bases separated the two germline ends. The CDR3 here is CASERGSMNTEAFF. In nucleotides, the CDR3 is TGTGCCAGCGAACGGGGCTCTATGAACACTGAAGCTTTCTTT.

The chain couples TRBV28 to TRBJ2-7; D is unresolved. Germline V lookup: CDR1 MDHEN, CDR2 SYDVKM. Trimming pared 2 bases from V and 6 bases from J, leaving 8 bases between. The CDR3 spans 12 residues. Here the CDR3 reads CASSLALAEQYF. CDR3 nucleotide sequence: TGTGCCAGCAGTTTAGCCCTGGCCGAGCAGTACTTC. Filled out from reference TRBV28 and TRBJ2-7, the complete variable domain reads DVKVTQSSRYLVKRTGEKVFLECVQDMDHENMFWYRQDPGLGLRLIYFSYDVKMKEKGDIPEGYSVSREKKERFSLILESASTNQTSMYLCASSLALAEQYFGPGTRLTVT.

The chain has TRBV6-6 and TRBJ1-4; TRBD1 aligns across 10 bases. Germline CDR1 is MNHNY and CDR2 is SVGAGI (reference sequence). The CDR3 totals 16 residues. J lost 8 bases, V lost 5 bases, and 11 bases had no gene match. CDR3 DNA: TGTGCCAGCAGTACGTTCGGGGGACAGGGGTACGAAAAACTGTTTTTT. Translated: CASSTFGGQGYEKLFF.

The gene calls are TRBV6-5 and TRBJ1-5; the D is unclear. There are 13 residues in the CDR3. Germline CDR1 reads MNHEY; CDR2 reads SVGAGI. V lost 4 bases and J lost 5, with 9 bases in between. This CDR3 reads CASSWGSDQPQHF. The CDR3 DNA reads TGTGCCAGCAGTTGGGGATCGGATCAGCCCCAGCATTTT.

This chain uses TRBV6-6 with TRBJ2-5; D possibly corresponds to TRBD2 (5 bases). CDR1 MNHNY and CDR2 SVGAGI come from the germline V gene (reference sequence). This CDR3 contains 13 residues. V dropped 8 bases and J dropped 5 bases, with 15 bases sitting between them. The CDR3 loop reads CASRRGLGETQYF. The CDR3 coding sequence is TGTGCCAGCCGCAGAGGGCTCGGGGAGACCCAGTACTTC.

The genes are TRBV28 and TRBJ1-5; D is uncertain. CDR3 length equals 15 residues. Germline CDR1 and CDR2: MDHEN and SYDVKM. V was cut by 3 bases and J by 0 bases, with 9 bases left in between. The CDR3 loop reads CASSLTHDSNQPQHF. CDR3 sequence (DNA): TGTGCCAGCAGTTTGACACATGATAGCAATCAGCCCCAGCATTTT.

For this clone: The junction shows a germline mismatch at one end, possibly a read error. The V gene is TRBV6-5, the J gene TRBJ2-1, with 10 nucleotides matching TRBD2. This CDR3 is built from 13 residues. Germline lookup yields CDR1 MNHEY and CDR2 SVGAGI. The CDR3 is CASSFIAGGSKIF. The DNA for the CDR3 is TGTGCCAGCAGTTTTATAGCGGGAGGCTCCAAGATCTTC.

The chain is built from TRBV7-2 and TRBJ2-1; D remains unclear. Germline CDR1 SGHTA, CDR2 FQGNSA. CDR3 length: 16 residues. V dropped 2 bases and J dropped 0 bases, with 11 bases sitting between them. For the CDR3, the DNA is TGTGCCAGCAGCTTACTATCTTCTAGCTCCTACAATGAGCAGTTCTTC. This encodes CASSLLSSSSYNEQFF.